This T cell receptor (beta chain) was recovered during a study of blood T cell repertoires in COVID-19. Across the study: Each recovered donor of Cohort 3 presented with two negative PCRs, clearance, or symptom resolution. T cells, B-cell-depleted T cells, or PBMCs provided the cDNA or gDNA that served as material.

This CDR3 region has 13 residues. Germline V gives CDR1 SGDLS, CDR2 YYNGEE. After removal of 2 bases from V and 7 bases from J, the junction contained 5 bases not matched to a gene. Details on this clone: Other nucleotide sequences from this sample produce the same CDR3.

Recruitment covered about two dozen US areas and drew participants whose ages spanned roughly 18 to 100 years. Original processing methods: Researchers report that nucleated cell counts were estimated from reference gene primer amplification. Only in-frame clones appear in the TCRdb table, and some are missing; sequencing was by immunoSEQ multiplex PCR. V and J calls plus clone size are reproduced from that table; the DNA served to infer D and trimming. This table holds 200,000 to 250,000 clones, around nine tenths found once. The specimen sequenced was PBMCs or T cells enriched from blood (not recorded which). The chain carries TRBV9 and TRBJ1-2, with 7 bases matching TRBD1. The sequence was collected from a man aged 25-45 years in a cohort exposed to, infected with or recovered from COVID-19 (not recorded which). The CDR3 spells CASSVTGEGGYTF. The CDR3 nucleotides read TGTGCCAGCAGCGTCACAGGGGAAGGTGGCTACACCTTC.